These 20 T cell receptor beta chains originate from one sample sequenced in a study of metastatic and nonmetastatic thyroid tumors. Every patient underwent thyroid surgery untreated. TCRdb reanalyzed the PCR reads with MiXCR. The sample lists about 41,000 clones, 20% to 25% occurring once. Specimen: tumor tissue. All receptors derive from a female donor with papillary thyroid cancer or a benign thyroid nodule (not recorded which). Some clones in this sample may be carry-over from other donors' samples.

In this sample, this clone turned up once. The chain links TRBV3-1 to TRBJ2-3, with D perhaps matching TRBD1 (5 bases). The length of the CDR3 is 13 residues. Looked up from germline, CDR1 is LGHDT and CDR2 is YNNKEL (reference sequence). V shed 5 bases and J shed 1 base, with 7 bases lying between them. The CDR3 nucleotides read TGTGCCAGCAGCGCACAGGGCACAGATACGCAGTATTTT. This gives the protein CASSAQGTDTQYF.

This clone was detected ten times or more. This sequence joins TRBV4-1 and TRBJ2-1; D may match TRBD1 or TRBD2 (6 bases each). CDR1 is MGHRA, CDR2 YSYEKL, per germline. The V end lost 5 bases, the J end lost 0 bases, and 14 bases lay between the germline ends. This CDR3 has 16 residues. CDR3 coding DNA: TGCGCCAGCAGCGCACAAGGGGGGAGCTCCTACAATGAGCAGTTCTTC. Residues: CASSAQGGSSYNEQFF.

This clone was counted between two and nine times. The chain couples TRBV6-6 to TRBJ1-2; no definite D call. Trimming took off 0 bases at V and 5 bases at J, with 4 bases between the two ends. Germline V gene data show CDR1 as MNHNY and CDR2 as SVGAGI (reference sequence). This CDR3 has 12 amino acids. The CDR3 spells CASSYSGYGYTF. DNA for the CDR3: TGTGCCAGCAGTTACTCAGGGTATGGCTACACCTTC.

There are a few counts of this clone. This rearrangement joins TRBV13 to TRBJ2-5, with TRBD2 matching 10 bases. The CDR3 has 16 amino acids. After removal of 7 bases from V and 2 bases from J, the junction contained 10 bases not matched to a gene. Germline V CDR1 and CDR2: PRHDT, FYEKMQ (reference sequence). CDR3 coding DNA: TGTGCCAGCACCGCCCGGACTAGCGGCGAGCAAGAGACCCAGTACTTC. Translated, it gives CASTARTSGEQETQYF.

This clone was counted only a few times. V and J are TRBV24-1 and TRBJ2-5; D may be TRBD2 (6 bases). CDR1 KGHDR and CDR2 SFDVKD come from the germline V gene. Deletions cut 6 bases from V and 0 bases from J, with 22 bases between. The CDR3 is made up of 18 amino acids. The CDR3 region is CATSSPRGSGPYQETQYF. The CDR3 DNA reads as TGTGCCACCAGTTCCCCCCGGGGGAGCGGGCCGTACCAAGAGACCCAGTACTTC.

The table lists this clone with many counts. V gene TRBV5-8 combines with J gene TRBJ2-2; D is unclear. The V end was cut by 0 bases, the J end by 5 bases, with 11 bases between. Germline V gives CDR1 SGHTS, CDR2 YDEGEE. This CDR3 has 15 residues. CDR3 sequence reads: CASSLVPRGTGELFF. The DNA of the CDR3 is TGTGCCAGCAGCTTGGTCCCTAGAGGTACCGGGGAGCTGTTTTTT. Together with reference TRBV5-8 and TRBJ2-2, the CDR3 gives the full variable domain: EAGVTQSPTHLIKTRGQQATLRCSPISGHTSVYWYQQALGLGLQFLLWYDEGEERNRGNFPPRFSGRQFPNYSSELNVNALELEDSALYLCASSLVPRGTGELFFGEGSRLTVL.

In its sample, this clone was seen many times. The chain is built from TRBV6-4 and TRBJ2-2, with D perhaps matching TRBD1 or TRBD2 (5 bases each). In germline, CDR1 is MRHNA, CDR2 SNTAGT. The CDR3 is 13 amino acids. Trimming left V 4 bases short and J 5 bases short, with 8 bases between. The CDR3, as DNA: TGTGCCAGCAGTGGCAGGGAGACCGGGGAGCTGTTTTTT. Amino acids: CASSGRETGELFF.

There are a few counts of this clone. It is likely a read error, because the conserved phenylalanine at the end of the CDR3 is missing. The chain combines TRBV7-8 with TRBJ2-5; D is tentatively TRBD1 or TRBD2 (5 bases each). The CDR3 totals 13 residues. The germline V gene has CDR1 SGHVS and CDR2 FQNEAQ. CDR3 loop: CASSLRDQETQYL. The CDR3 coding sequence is TGTGCCAGCAGCTTAAGGGACCAAGAGACGCAGTACCTC.

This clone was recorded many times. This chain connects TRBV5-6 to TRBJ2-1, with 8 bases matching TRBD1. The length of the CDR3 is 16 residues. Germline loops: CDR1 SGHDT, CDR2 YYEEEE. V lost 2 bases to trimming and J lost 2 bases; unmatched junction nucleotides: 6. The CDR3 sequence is CASSFPGQVTYNEQFF. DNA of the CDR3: TGTGCCAGCAGCTTTCCGGGACAGGTGACCTACAATGAGCAGTTCTTC.

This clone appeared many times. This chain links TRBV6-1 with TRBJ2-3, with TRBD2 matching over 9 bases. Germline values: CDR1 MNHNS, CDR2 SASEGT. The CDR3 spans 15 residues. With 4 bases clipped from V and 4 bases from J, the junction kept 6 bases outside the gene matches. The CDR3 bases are TGTGCCAGCAGTGCAGCGCTAGCGGGACCAGATACGCAGTATTTT. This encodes CASSAALAGPDTQYF.

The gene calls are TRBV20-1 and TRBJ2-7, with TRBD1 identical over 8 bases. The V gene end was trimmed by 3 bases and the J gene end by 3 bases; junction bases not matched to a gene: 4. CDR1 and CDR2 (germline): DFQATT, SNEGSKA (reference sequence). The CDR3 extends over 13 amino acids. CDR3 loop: CSASARGLYEQYF. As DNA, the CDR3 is TGCAGTGCTAGTGCCAGGGGGCTCTACGAGCAGTACTTC.

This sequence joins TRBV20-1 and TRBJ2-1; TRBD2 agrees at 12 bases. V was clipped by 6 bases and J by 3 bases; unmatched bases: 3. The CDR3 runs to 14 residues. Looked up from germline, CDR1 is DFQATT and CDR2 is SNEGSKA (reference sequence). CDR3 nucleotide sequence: TGCAGTGCCACTAGCGGGGGGAGCTACAATGAGCAGTTCTTC. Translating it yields CSATSGGSYNEQFF.

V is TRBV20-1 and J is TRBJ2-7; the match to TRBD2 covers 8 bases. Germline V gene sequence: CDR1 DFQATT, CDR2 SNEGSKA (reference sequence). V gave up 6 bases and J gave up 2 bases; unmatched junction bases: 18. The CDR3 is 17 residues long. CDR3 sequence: CSATEGQAAGGTYEQYF. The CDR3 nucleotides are TGCAGTGCCACGGAGGGCCAGGCGGCGGGAGGAACCTACGAGCAGTACTTC.

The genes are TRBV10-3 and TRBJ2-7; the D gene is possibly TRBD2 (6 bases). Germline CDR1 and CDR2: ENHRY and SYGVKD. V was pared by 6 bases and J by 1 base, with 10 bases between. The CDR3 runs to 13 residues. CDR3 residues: CAIRVAESYEQYF. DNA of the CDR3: TGTGCCATCAGGGTAGCGGAGTCCTACGAGCAGTACTTC.

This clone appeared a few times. The CDR3 loop is CASGEGYEQYF. The CDR3 nucleotides are TGTGCCAGCGGCGAGGGGTACGAGCAGTACTTC. The chain joins TRBV6-1 to TRBJ2-7; D tentatively fits TRBD1 or TRBD2 (5 bases each). This CDR3 is 11 amino acids long. Germline-derived CDR1 and CDR2 are MNHNS and SASEGT. Trimming removed 8 bases from V and 4 bases from J, with 9 bases in between.

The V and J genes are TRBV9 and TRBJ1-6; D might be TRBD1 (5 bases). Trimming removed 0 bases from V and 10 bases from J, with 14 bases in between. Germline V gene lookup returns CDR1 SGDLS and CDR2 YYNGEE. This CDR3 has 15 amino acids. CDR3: CASSVESHRPSPLHF. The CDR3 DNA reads TGTGCCAGCAGCGTAGAGTCCCACAGGCCCTCACCCCTCCACTTT.

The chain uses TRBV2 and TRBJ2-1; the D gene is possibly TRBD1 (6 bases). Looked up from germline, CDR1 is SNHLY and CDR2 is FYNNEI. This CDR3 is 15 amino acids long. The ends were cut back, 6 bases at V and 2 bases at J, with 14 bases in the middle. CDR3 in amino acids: CASRQRAGAYNEQFF. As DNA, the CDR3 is TGTGCCAGCAGACAGAGGGCAGGGGCCTACAATGAGCAGTTCTTC.

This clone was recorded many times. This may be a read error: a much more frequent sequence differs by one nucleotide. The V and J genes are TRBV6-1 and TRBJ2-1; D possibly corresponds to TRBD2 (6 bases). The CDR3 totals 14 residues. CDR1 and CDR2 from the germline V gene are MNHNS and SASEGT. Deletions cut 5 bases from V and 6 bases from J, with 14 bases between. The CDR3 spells CASSRAGRVNEQFF. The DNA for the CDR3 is TGTGCCAGCAGTCGGGCGGGAAGGGTCAATGAGCAGTTCTTC.

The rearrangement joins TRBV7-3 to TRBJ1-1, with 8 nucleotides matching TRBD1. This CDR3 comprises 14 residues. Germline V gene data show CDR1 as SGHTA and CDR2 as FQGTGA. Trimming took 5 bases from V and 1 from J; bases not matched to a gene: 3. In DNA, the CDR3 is TGTGCCAGCAGCCGAGACAGGGGGAACACTGAAGCTTTCTTT. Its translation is CASSRDRGNTEAFF.

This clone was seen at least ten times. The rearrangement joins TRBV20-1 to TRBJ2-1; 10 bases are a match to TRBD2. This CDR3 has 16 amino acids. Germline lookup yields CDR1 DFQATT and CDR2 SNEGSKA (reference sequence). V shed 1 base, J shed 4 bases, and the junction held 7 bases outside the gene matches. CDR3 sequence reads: CSARGQAGGWYNEQFF. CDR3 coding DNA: TGCAGTGCTAGAGGACAAGCGGGAGGGTGGTACAATGAGCAGTTCTTC.